This T cell receptor beta chain was observed in a study of T cells in Graves' hyperthyroidism and ophthalmopathy. At the level of the study: Upon initial diagnosis and before any treatment, peripheral blood was collected. Study observations and caveats: A 13 V-J model separated ophthalmopathy from stable hyperthyroidism.

Germline CDR1 and CDR2: DFQATT and SNEGSKA (reference sequence). The CDR3 has 15 amino acids. V lost 4 bases and J lost 3, with 19 bases in between. It was RNA transcripts that yielded the amplified TCR beta CDR3 regions. The TCR CDR3 first-round RT-PCR relied on the HTBI primer set. TCRdb reprocessed the multiplex PCR reads via MiXCR and lists one record per CDR3 protein. The table shows hundreds of thousands of distinct CDR3 sequences, with 12% to 15% occurring only once. This clonotype was detected only a few times. Its antigen is unknown. 8.5 to 10 ml of fresh peripheral blood supplied the PBMCs. The chain employs TRBV20-1 and TRBJ2-7; D tentatively reads TRBD1 or TRBD2 (5 bases each). This sequence was found in a woman aged 40-49 years with Graves' ophthalmopathy. What was sequenced was blood. The DNA for the CDR3 is TGCAGTGCTATATCCGGGACGGCAAGCGGCTACGAGCAGTACTTC. Translated, it gives CSAISGTASGYEQYF.